One sample yielded the 31 T cell receptor beta chains listed below, sequenced in a study of early T cells in non-severe SARS-CoV-2 infection. TCRdb fed the 5' RACE reads into MiXCR, producing one record per CDR3 protein. The table lists 75,000 to 90,000 distinct CDR3 sequences, more than 13% of them singletons. Sequences were obtained from whole blood. The origin of the receptors is an adult who was a healthcare worker with PCR-confirmed SARS-CoV-2 infection or an uninfected control (not recorded which).

V usage is TRBV6-6 and J usage is TRBJ2-3; D unclear. The V end lost 5 bases, the J end lost 0 bases, and 24 bases lay between the germline ends. The germline V gene encodes CDR1 MNHNY and CDR2 SVGAGI (reference sequence). The CDR3 spans 19 residues. Written as DNA, the CDR3 is TGTGCCAGCAGTCCATATATACCCCTAGGCCCTCTAAGCACAGATACGCAGTATTTT. This codes for CASSPYIPLGPLSTDTQYF.

This clonotype came up a few times. The chain joins TRBV6-5 to TRBJ1-6, with D possibly being TRBD1 (5 bases). In germline, CDR1 is MNHEY, CDR2 SVGAGI. This CDR3 contains 16 residues. V was clipped by 5 bases and J by 3 bases, with 14 bases between them. The CDR3 sequence: CASSKAMGGYNSPLHF. The CDR3, as DNA: TGTGCCAGCAGTAAGGCCATGGGGGGCTATAATTCACCCCTCCACTTT.

This clonotype has a count of ten or more. This rearrangement joins TRBV6-6 to TRBJ1-5; weak D call: TRBD1 (6 bases). V shed 6 bases and J shed 10 bases, with 19 bases lying between them. This CDR3 contains 14 residues. CDR1 is MNHNY and CDR2 is SVGAGI in the germline V gene (reference sequence). CDR3 region: CASRPQGTSSPQHF. The DNA of the CDR3 is TGTGCCAGCAGGCCACAGGGCACTTCAAGTCCCCAGCATTTT.

This sequence joins TRBV5-1 and TRBJ2-1; possible D gene TRBD1, 5 bases. CDR1 SGHRS and CDR2 YFSETQ come from the germline V gene. With 0 bases removed from V and 7 bases from J, the gap between germline ends came to 11 bases. The CDR3 covers 14 residues. The CDR3 protein is CASSLGGGWNEQFF. In DNA form, the CDR3 reads TGCGCCAGCAGCTTGGGGGGCGGTTGGAATGAGCAGTTCTTC. The full variable domain, rest sourced from reference TRBV5-1 and TRBJ2-1, is KAGVTQTPRYLIKTRGQQVTLSCSPISGHRSVSWYQQTPGQGLQFLFEYFSETQRNKGNFPGRFSGRQFSNSRSEMNVSTLELGDSALYLCASSLGGGWNEQFFGPGTRLTVL.

The chain employs TRBV28 and TRBJ2-7, with D possibly being TRBD1 (6 bases). CDR3 length: 13 amino acids. Germline CDR1 MDHEN, CDR2 SYDVKM. V was clipped by 5 bases and J by 3 bases, with 11 bases between them. CDR3: CASSRNRVYEQYF. The CDR3 bases are TGTGCCAGCAGTCGGAACAGGGTCTACGAGCAGTACTTC.

The rearrangement links TRBV18 to TRBJ1-1, with TRBD1 matching over 7 bases. Germline CDR1 is KGHSH and CDR2 is LQKENI. V trimming: 1 base; J trimming: 7 bases; junction bases outside the gene matches: 3. The CDR3 runs to 13 residues. The CDR3, as DNA: TGTGCCAGCTCACCACGGGACAGTAATGAAGCTTTCTTT. Translation gives CASSPRDSNEAFF.

The V gene is TRBV7-9, the J gene TRBJ2-1, with D possibly TRBD2 on 5 matching bases. The CDR3 covers 14 residues. V was cut by 0 bases and J by 9 bases, with 12 bases left in between. Germline CDR1 and CDR2: SEHNR and FQNEAQ (reference sequence). CDR3 in DNA: TGTGCCAGCAGCTTAGCGTCTAATCGGGGTGAGCAGTTCTTC. Amino acids: CASSLASNRGEQFF.

The CDR3 is CASSLPSSTDTQYF. The CDR3 DNA follows: TGTGCCAGCAGTTTACCCAGTAGCACAGATACGCAGTATTTT. The rearrangement uses TRBV28 and TRBJ2-3, with no clear D. Germline CDR1 MDHEN, CDR2 SYDVKM. The CDR3 is made up of 14 amino acids. V was cut by 2 bases and J by 0 bases, with 6 bases left in between.

At least ten counts were recorded for this clonotype. The chain links TRBV7-2 to TRBJ2-3; D not resolved. The CDR3 covers 13 residues. Germline CDR1 and CDR2: SGHTA and FQGNSA. The germline V and J ends were trimmed by 0 bases and 5 bases, with 6 bases remaining between them. Here the CDR3 reads CASSLAAVDTQYF. Here the CDR3 DNA reads TGTGCCAGCAGCTTAGCGGCCGTAGATACGCAGTATTTT.

This chain connects TRBV5-8 to TRBJ1-5; D remains unclear. Germline V lookup: CDR1 SGHTS, CDR2 YDEGEE. The CDR3 loop spans 13 amino acids. The V end lost 0 bases, the J end lost 4 bases, and 5 bases lay between the germline ends. CDR3: CASSLVENQPQHF. The CDR3 DNA follows: TGTGCCAGCAGCTTGGTGGAAAATCAGCCCCAGCATTTT.

The rearrangement joins TRBV28 to TRBJ1-1; D gene unclear. With 3 bases removed from V and 8 bases from J, the gap between germline ends came to 13 bases. Germline V CDR1 and CDR2: MDHEN, SYDVKM. There are 13 residues in the CDR3. CDR3 protein: CASSFSLSSEAFF. In nucleotides, the CDR3 is TGTGCCAGCAGTTTCTCCCTTTCGTCCGAAGCTTTCTTT.

The table lists this clonotype with a count of one. The chain combines TRBV7-9 with TRBJ2-1, with 7 bases that match TRBD2. Germline V gene lookup returns CDR1 SEHNR and CDR2 FQNEAQ (reference sequence). With 6 bases clipped from V and 8 bases from J, the junction kept 16 bases outside the gene matches. The CDR3 spans 16 residues. CDR3 coding DNA: TGTGCCAGCAGGAATGAGCGGGGAAGGGGTAGCTATGAGCAGTTCTTC. Its translation is CASRNERGRGSYEQFF.

This clonotype appeared many times. V and J are TRBV6-5 and TRBJ2-2; 10 positions agree with TRBD2. CDR3 size: 14 residues. Germline CDR1 MNHEY, CDR2 SVGAGI. The V segment lost 5 bases and the J segment 4 bases; nucleotides outside the gene matches: 1. This chain's CDR3 is CASSSGRATGELFF. The CDR3 DNA is TGTGCCAGCAGTAGCGGGAGGGCCACCGGGGAGCTGTTTTTT.

The rearrangement uses TRBV11-2 and TRBJ2-1; 7 bases fit TRBD2. CDR3 length: 15 residues. CDR1 is SGHAT, CDR2 FQNNGV, per germline. V lost 3 bases to trimming and J lost 9 bases; unmatched junction nucleotides: 11. CDR3 nucleotides: TGTGCCAGCAGCTTTCGACTAGCCAATAGGAGTGAGCAGTTCTTC. Translating gives CASSFRLANRSEQFF.

This clonotype was detected only a few times. The chain joins TRBV28 to TRBJ1-2; D is perhaps TRBD1 (5 bases). The CDR3 covers 16 residues. Trimming stripped 7 bases from V and 4 bases from J, with 22 bases between. CDR1 and CDR2 (germline): MDHEN, SYDVKM. The CDR3 reads CASTSLVGGKSYGYTF. The CDR3 DNA follows: TGTGCCAGCACGTCACTAGTCGGGGGGAAATCCTATGGCTACACCTTC.

In its sample, this clonotype was seen many times. The chain uses TRBV20-1 and TRBJ1-2, with D unresolved. This CDR3 spans 14 amino acids. The germline CDR1 and CDR2 sequences are DFQATT and SNEGSKA (reference sequence). V was shortened by 0 bases and J by 6 bases, with 14 bases between the two germline ends. CDR3 DNA sequence: TGCAGTGCTAGAGATCTAGGCTATGCCAATGGCTACACCTTC. It encodes CSARDLGYANGYTF.

The rearrangement joins TRBV6-2 or TRBV6-3 to TRBJ2-7, with TRBD2 matching 12 bases. CDR3 length: 15 residues. V dropped 6 bases and J dropped 7; count of bases not matched to a gene: 10. Germline V CDR1 and CDR2: MNHEY, SVGEGT. This CDR3 is CASSLRLAGDGEQYF. The CDR3 DNA follows: TGTGCCAGCAGCCTGAGACTAGCGGGAGATGGAGAGCAGTACTTC.

This clonotype was observed many times. The V and J genes are TRBV20-1 and TRBJ2-3; 13 nucleotides line up with TRBD2. J was trimmed by 4 bases and V by 3 bases; bases with no gene match: 7. The germline V gene has CDR1 DFQATT and CDR2 SNEGSKA (reference sequence). The CDR3 has 16 residues. The CDR3 sequence is CSASGLAGAMADTQYF. CDR3 DNA: TGCAGTGCTAGCGGACTAGCGGGAGCAATGGCAGATACGCAGTATTTT.

This clonotype has only a few counts. The chain combines TRBV7-9 with TRBJ2-1; D uncertain. With 4 bases removed from V and 0 bases from J, the gap between germline ends came to 10 bases. This CDR3 is built from 15 residues. Germline V gene lookup returns CDR1 SEHNR and CDR2 FQNEAQ (reference sequence). The CDR3 DNA sequence: TGTGCCAGCAGCTCCGTCCTACACTCCTACAATGAGCAGTTCTTC. Translation gives CASSSVLHSYNEQFF.

The chain couples TRBV9 to TRBJ2-5; possibly TRBD1 or TRBD2 for D (6 bases each). This CDR3 is 16 amino acids long. V was clipped by 4 bases and J by 2 bases, with 18 bases between them. Germline CDR1 SGDLS, CDR2 YYNGEE. CDR3 coding DNA: TGTGCCAGCAGCTCAGGGGCCTTGGGACTGCAAGAGACCCAGTACTTC. Translated, it gives CASSSGALGLQETQYF.

This clonotype showed up many times. V gene TRBV11-2 combines with J gene TRBJ1-1, with D maybe TRBD1 (6 bases). V lost 4 bases and J 0 bases, leaving 9 bases between the germline ends. Germline V gene lookup returns CDR1 SGHAT and CDR2 FQNNGV. This CDR3 comprises 14 residues. The CDR3, as DNA: TGTGCCAGCAGCTCACGGACAGTGAACACTGAAGCTTTCTTT. Its protein is CASSSRTVNTEAFF.

At least ten counts were recorded for this clonotype. The chain has TRBV5-1 and TRBJ2-7, with 9 bases lining up with TRBD1. Germline V CDR1 and CDR2: SGHRS, YFSETQ. The J segment lost 3 bases and the V segment lost 4 bases, leaving 2 bases of the junction unmatched. This CDR3 spans 13 amino acids. The chain's CDR3 is CASSRGQGYEQYF. The CDR3 DNA is TGCGCCAGCAGCAGGGGACAGGGCTACGAGCAGTACTTC. The full variable domain, its missing parts supplied by reference TRBV5-1 and TRBJ2-7, is KAGVTQTPRYLIKTRGQQVTLSCSPISGHRSVSWYQQTPGQGLQFLFEYFSETQRNKGNFPGRFSGRQFSNSRSEMNVSTLELGDSALYLCASSRGQGYEQYFGPGTRLTVT.

This clonotype was seen a handful of times. This chain links TRBV29-1 with TRBJ1-1, with a possible D match to TRBD1 (6 bases). Germline V gene lookup returns CDR1 SQVTM and CDR2 ANQGSEA. CDR3 length: 11 residues. The V gene lost 7 bases and the J gene lost 9 bases, with 15 bases spanning the gap. The CDR3 bases are TGCAGCGGTCTCGAGGGGACAAAAGCTTTCTTT. This codes for CSGLEGTKAFF.

The CDR3 region is CSATSLGHNEQFF. The CDR3 DNA reads TGCAGTGCCACCTCCTTAGGACACAATGAGCAGTTCTTC. The V gene is TRBV20-1, the J gene TRBJ2-1, with no clear D. CDR1 is DFQATT and CDR2 is SNEGSKA in the germline V gene (reference sequence). CDR3 length: 13 amino acids. Trimming removed 6 bases at V and 5 bases at J, with 14 bases between.

This clonotype came up a few times. The J gene is TRBJ2-3, the V gene TRBV5-1; TRBD2 matches 8 bases. V dropped 0 bases and J dropped 2; count of bases not matched to a gene: 5. Per the germline V gene, CDR1 is SGHRS and CDR2 is YFSETQ. The CDR3 is 16 amino acids. CDR3 region: CASSLGGLATTDTQYF. DNA of the CDR3: TGCGCCAGCAGCTTGGGTGGACTAGCTACCACAGATACGCAGTATTTT.

A few counts support this clonotype. The rearrangement uses TRBV20-1 and TRBJ1-1, with D possibly TRBD1 on 6 matching bases. The CDR3 consists of 14 residues. Trimming removed 5 bases from V and 1 base from J, with 14 bases in between. Germline values: CDR1 DFQATT, CDR2 SNEGSKA (reference sequence). The CDR3 here is CSASKGGPNTEAFF. In DNA form, the CDR3 reads TGCAGTGCTTCTAAGGGGGGCCCGAACACTGAAGCTTTCTTT.

This clonotype was seen a few times. The chain has TRBV4-1 and TRBJ2-7, with 8 positions matching TRBD2. Germline V gene lookup returns CDR1 MGHRA and CDR2 YSYEKL. Trimming at V came to 0 bases and at J to 4 bases, leaving 8 bases not matched to a gene. This CDR3 has 16 residues. CDR3 DNA: TGCGCCAGCAGCCAAGATCTTAATAGCGGGACTTACGAGCAGTACTTC. Protein product: CASSQDLNSGTYEQYF.

This clonotype was observed at least ten times. This rearrangement joins TRBV11-2 to TRBJ2-1; 8 bases align to TRBD2. Germline V lookup: CDR1 SGHAT, CDR2 FQNNGV. The CDR3 covers 15 residues. V trimming: 6 bases; J trimming: 2 bases; junction bases outside the gene matches: 6. CDR3 loop: CASSPGLAAYNEQFF. CDR3 in DNA: TGTGCCAGCAGTCCTGGACTAGCAGCCTACAATGAGCAGTTCTTC.

This clonotype was seen more than once but under ten times. The gene calls are TRBV7-2 and TRBJ1-1; D gene ambiguous. The CDR3 loop spans 12 amino acids. Trimming left V 1 base short and J 8 bases short, with 8 bases between. Germline-derived CDR1 and CDR2 are SGHTA and FQGNSA. The CDR3 bases are TGTGCCAGCAGCTTAGGCACGGCGGAAGCTTTCTTT. Translated, it gives CASSLGTAEAFF.

V and J are TRBV28 and TRBJ1-5; no firm D call. V was trimmed by 3 bases and J by 2 bases, leaving 11 bases between them. Per the germline V gene, CDR1 is MDHEN and CDR2 is SYDVKM. The CDR3 consists of 15 residues. Here the CDR3 reads CASSLRVRGNQPQHF. The CDR3 DNA follows: TGTGCCAGCAGTTTGAGGGTAAGGGGCAATCAGCCCCAGCATTTT. Looking up the rest from reference TRBV28 and TRBJ1-5 gives the full variable domain: DVKVTQSSRYLVKRTGEKVFLECVQDMDHENMFWYRQDPGLGLRLIYFSYDVKMKEKGDIPEGYSVSREKKERFSLILESASTNQTSMYLCASSLRVRGNQPQHFGDGTRLSIL.

The V call is TRBV24-1, the J call TRBJ2-3; 7 positions agree with TRBD2. Trimming removed 4 bases from V and 2 bases from J; junction bases left unmatched: 8. Germline lookup yields CDR1 KGHDR and CDR2 SFDVKD. This CDR3 contains 16 residues. The CDR3 sequence: CATSDPTSPDTDTQYF. DNA for the CDR3: TGTGCCACCAGTGACCCGACTAGCCCAGACACAGATACGCAGTATTTT.